This TCR beta chain was captured in a study of a mutant IDH1 vaccine in newly diagnosed glioma. Indicated time point: week 47, end of study. Every vaccine dose comprised 300 ug of mutant IDH1 20-mer peptide plus topical imiquimod. Comments on this clone: Its antigen is currently unknown.

This table comes from immunoSEQ multiplex PCR, and its TCRdb copy is limited to in-frame clones, with some not included. The sample contains roughly 30,000 clones, about 80% of which appear only once. This sequence originates from a man between 25 and 39 years old with glioma. The sample in question was PBMCs, obtained from a glioma patient whose treatment included an IDH1 peptide vaccine.

The CDR3 spells CASSLQSGNYNEQFF. CDR3 sequence (DNA): TGTGCCAGCAGCTTACAGAGCGGCAATTACAATGAGCAGTTCTTC. The chain is built from TRBV7-2 and TRBJ2-1; the D gene is possibly TRBD2 (5 bases). The V gene lost 2 bases and the J gene lost 4 bases, with 12 bases spanning the gap. The V gene's germline CDR1 is SGHTA and CDR2 FQGNSA. The CDR3 length is 15 residues.